The 18 T cell receptor beta chains reported below all come from one sample, sequenced in a study of blood T cell repertoires in COVID-19. The data were produced by immunoSEQ multiplex PCR, yet TCRdb's version contains in-frame clones alone and is incomplete. The table lists about 62,000 clones, more than 85% of them singletons. Sequencing was performed on peripheral blood. These TCRs come from a man aged 65 to 79 with acute or convalescent COVID-19.

The chain is built from TRBV6-5 and TRBJ2-1; D is undetermined. This CDR3 spans 12 amino acids. Per the germline V gene, CDR1 is MNHEY and CDR2 is SVGAGI. The V gene lost 8 bases and the J gene lost 8 bases, with 13 bases spanning the gap. Here the CDR3 DNA reads TGTGCCAGCTCTCAGGATCTGCATGAGCAGTTCTTC. This gives the protein CASSQDLHEQFF.

The chain uses TRBV5-1 and TRBJ2-1, with 7 positions matching TRBD2. The V and J ends lost 6 bases and 1 base, in that order; junction bases with no gene match: 7. The germline gives CDR1 SGHRS, CDR2 YFSETQ. The CDR3 covers 15 residues. The CDR3 protein is CASTTGGGSYNEQFF. For the CDR3, the DNA is TGCGCCAGCACAACGGGCGGGGGATCCTACAATGAGCAGTTCTTC. The whole variable domain, filled in from reference TRBV5-1 and TRBJ2-1, reads KAGVTQTPRYLIKTRGQQVTLSCSPISGHRSVSWYQQTPGQGLQFLFEYFSETQRNKGNFPGRFSGRQFSNSRSEMNVSTLELGDSALYLCASTTGGGSYNEQFFGPGTRLTVL.

The chain carries TRBV5-1 and TRBJ2-7; 12 nucleotides match TRBD1. The germline gives CDR1 SGHRS, CDR2 YFSETQ. V trimming: 8 bases; J trimming: 4 bases; junction bases outside the gene matches: 13. The CDR3 contains 16 residues. The CDR3 reads CASQPQPGQGAYEQYF. CDR3 bases: TGCGCCAGTCAGCCACAACCGGGACAGGGGGCTTACGAGCAGTACTTC.

This clone was found once. The chain is built from TRBV10-3 and TRBJ1-6, with D hard to call. Per the germline V gene, CDR1 is ENHRY and CDR2 is SYGVKD. Trimming shortened V by 10 bases and J by 7 bases, and 17 bases separated the two germline ends. This CDR3 contains 14 residues. The CDR3 is CATSGDAGNSPLHF. In DNA form, the CDR3 reads TGTGCCACTTCGGGTGACGCGGGAAATTCACCCCTCCACTTT.

This rearrangement joins TRBV12-5 to TRBJ1-2; TRBD1 agrees at 7 bases. In germline, CDR1 is LGHNT, CDR2 FRNRAP. The CDR3 length is 14 residues. V gave up 1 base and J gave up 5 bases; unmatched junction bases: 4. In nucleotides, the CDR3 is TGTGCTAGTGGTTTGGACAGGGGCAGGTATGGCTACACCTTC. Its protein product is CASGLDRGRYGYTF. Based on the CDR3 plus reference TRBV12-5 and TRBJ1-2, the full variable domain is DARVTQTPRHKVTEMGQEVTMRCQPILGHNTVFWYRQTMMQGLELLAYFRNRAPLDDSGMPKDRFSAEMPDATLATLKIQPSEPRDSAVYFCASGLDRGRYGYTFGSGTRLTVV.

This chain connects TRBV18 to TRBJ1-5; a possible D gene is TRBD1 (5 bases). Germline V gene sequence: CDR1 KGHSH, CDR2 LQKENI. The CDR3 consists of 14 residues. The V end lost 5 bases, the J end lost 3 bases, and 11 bases lay between the germline ends. The CDR3 sequence: CASSYGRANQPQHF. DNA of the CDR3: TGTGCCAGCTCATATGGCAGGGCCAATCAGCCCCAGCATTTT.

This clone has just one count. The V and J genes are TRBV6-5 and TRBJ1-2; no clear D. The CDR3 contains 14 residues. From germline, CDR1 is MNHEY and CDR2 SVGAGI. The germline V and J ends were trimmed by 7 bases and 4 bases, with 16 bases remaining between them. Here the CDR3 reads CASTRGGSGYGYTF. CDR3 nucleotides: TGTGCCAGCACCCGTGGAGGGAGTGGCTATGGCTACACCTTC.

The chain recombines TRBV6-5 with TRBJ2-7; tentatively, D is TRBD2 (6 bases). CDR3 size: 13 residues. The germline V gene has CDR1 MNHEY and CDR2 SVGAGI. V lost 6 bases and J 3 bases, leaving 12 bases between the germline ends. The CDR3 nucleotides read TGTGCCAGCAGAAGGAGGGGCGGCTACGAGCAGTACTTC. This translates into CASRRRGGYEQYF.

With respect to this clone: Other DNA sequences in the sample encode the same CDR3. The rearrangement links TRBV7-3 to TRBJ2-2, with D perhaps matching TRBD2 (6 bases). CDR3 length: 13 amino acids. Germline values: CDR1 SGHTA, CDR2 FQGTGA. Trimming pared 5 bases from V and 5 bases from J, leaving 9 bases between. CDR3: CASSLSGTGELFF. As DNA, the CDR3 is TGTGCCAGCAGCCTTAGCGGAACCGGGGAGCTGTTTTTT.

This sequence joins TRBV3-1 (or the pseudogene TRBV3-2) and TRBJ2-5; TRBD1 agrees at 11 bases. CDR3 size: 16 residues. In germline, CDR1 is LGHDT, CDR2 YNNKEL (reference sequence). After removal of 4 bases from V and 5 bases from J, the junction contained 9 bases not matched to a gene. CDR3 sequence: CASSPRTGGAWETQYF. The CDR3 nucleotides read TGTGCCAGCAGCCCGCGGACAGGGGGCGCCTGGGAGACCCAGTACTTC.

This sequence joins TRBV6-6 and TRBJ1-5, with 7 bases identical to TRBD1. Trimming removed 11 bases from V and 5 bases from J; junction bases left unmatched: 9. Germline loops: CDR1 MNHNY, CDR2 SVGAGI (reference sequence). CDR3 length equals 13 residues. In DNA, the CDR3 is TGTGCCGGACAGACAGGGCACGATCAGCCCCAGCATTTT. It is translated as CAGQTGHDQPQHF.

This sequence joins TRBV10-3 and TRBJ1-4, with 10 positions matching TRBD1. Per germline, CDR1 ENHRY and CDR2 SYGVKD. V was clipped by 7 bases and J by 7 bases; unmatched bases: 9. CDR3 length: 15 amino acids. The CDR3 loop is CAIMASRTGGEKLFF. CDR3 in DNA: TGTGCCATCATGGCATCCAGGACAGGGGGTGAAAAACTGTTTTTT.

The V gene is TRBV6-6, the J gene TRBJ1-5, with D perhaps TRBD1 (5 bases). Trimming took off 8 bases at V and 0 bases at J, with 11 bases between the two ends. This CDR3 is built from 14 residues. Per the germline V gene, CDR1 is MNHNY and CDR2 is SVGAGI (reference sequence). CDR3 loop: CASGGYDSNQPQHF. The DNA for the CDR3 is TGTGCCAGCGGGGGGTACGATAGCAATCAGCCCCAGCATTTT.

There are a few counts of this clone. The CDR3: CSVPPGGKNTGELFF. The DNA for the CDR3 is TGCAGCGTACCCCCTGGAGGGAAGAACACCGGGGAGCTGTTTTTT. This chain uses TRBV29-1 with TRBJ2-2, with D tentatively TRBD2 (6 bases). From germline, CDR1 is SQVTM and CDR2 ANQGSEA. V shed 6 bases and J shed 1 base, with 15 bases lying between them. There are 15 residues in the CDR3.

The chain couples TRBV9 to TRBJ2-2; maybe TRBD1 (6 bases). V lost 3 bases to trimming and J lost 2 bases, with 11 bases between them. This CDR3 contains 15 residues. The V gene's germline CDR1 is SGDLS and CDR2 YYNGEE. This CDR3 is CASSALQGNTGELFF. The CDR3 DNA reads as TGTGCCAGCAGCGCCCTACAGGGAAACACCGGGGAGCTGTTTTTT.

The rearrangement uses TRBV10-3 and TRBJ2-7, with 9 bases aligning to TRBD1. The length of the CDR3 is 11 residues. The ends lost 9 bases at V and 5 bases at J; junction bases unmatched: 2. Germline CDR1 and CDR2: ENHRY and SYGVKD. The CDR3 here is CAITGGNEQYF. CDR3 coding DNA: TGTGCCATTACAGGGGGCAACGAGCAGTACTTC.

The chain is built from TRBV28 and TRBJ1-3; TRBD1 matches 7 bases. After removal of 6 bases from V and 5 bases from J, the junction contained 10 bases not matched to a gene. The V gene's germline CDR1 is MDHEN and CDR2 SYDVKM. The CDR3 has 15 amino acids. The CDR3 nucleotides are TGTGCCAGCAGCCTACCTACGACAGGGAGAAACACCATATATTTT. Amino acid sequence: CASSLPTTGRNTIYF.

The chain has TRBV11-3 and TRBJ2-7, with D unresolved. This CDR3 contains 14 residues. Germline assignment: CDR1 SGHNT and CDR2 YENEEA. V lost 3 bases and J 1 base, leaving 10 bases between the germline ends. Here the CDR3 reads CASSLGRNSYEQYF. CDR3 nucleotides: TGTGCCAGCAGCTTGGGCAGAAATTCCTACGAGCAGTACTTC.